This record covers a single T cell receptor (beta chain). Data came from immunoSEQ multiplex PCR; TCRdb stores just in-frame clones and leaves some out. The sample shows some 150,000 clones, 90% of them seen only once. The data derive from a study of OX40 agonist ivuxolimab in advanced cancers. The sample was CD4+ or CD8+ T cells sorted from blood, taken in a trial of the OX40 agonist ivuxolimab. The source is an adult with an advanced solid tumor such as melanoma, head and neck, liver or kidney cancer.

The DNA of the CDR3 is TGTGCCAGCAGGAGCGCCATAGCCTACGAGCAGTACTTC. Its protein product is CASRSAIAYEQYF. The genes are TRBV6-5 and TRBJ2-7; the D is unclear. The CDR3 has 13 amino acids. Per the germline V gene, CDR1 is MNHEY and CDR2 is SVGAGI. V lost 6 bases to trimming and J lost 2 bases, with 11 bases between them.